These 10 T cell receptor beta chains were all obtained from the same sample, sequenced in a study of early T cells in non-severe SARS-CoV-2 infection. TCRdb reanalysed the 5' RACE reads using MiXCR and keeps one entry per CDR3 protein. The sample shows approximately 62,000 distinct CDR3 sequences, 9.5% to 15% of them seen only once. The sequencing input was whole blood. Every receptor here comes from an adult who was a healthcare worker with PCR-confirmed SARS-CoV-2 infection or an uninfected control (not recorded which).

This clonotype has just a few counts. CDR3: CASRAPIAGGPRFNEQFF. CDR3 in DNA: TGTGCCAGCAGGGCTCCTATAGCGGGAGGGCCCCGTTTCAATGAGCAGTTCTTC. The rearrangement joins TRBV6-1 to TRBJ2-1; 11 positions agree with TRBD2. Per the germline V gene, CDR1 is MNHNS and CDR2 is SASEGT. Losses at the gene ends were 6 bases for V and 6 bases for J; bases not matched to a gene: 16. The length of the CDR3 is 18 residues.

A few counts support this clonotype. The chain recombines TRBV20-1 with TRBJ2-3; tentatively, D is TRBD2 (5 bases). The CDR3 covers 13 residues. Germline assignment: CDR1 DFQATT and CDR2 SNEGSKA (reference sequence). The ends were cut back, 4 bases at V and 2 bases at J, with 10 bases in the middle. The CDR3 DNA sequence: TGCAGTGCTATGATTCTAGCCACAGATACGCAGTATTTT. Residues: CSAMILATDTQYF.

The J gene is TRBJ2-7, the V gene TRBV5-1; D is unresolved. The CDR3 totals 14 residues. V lost 4 bases and J 0 bases, leaving 11 bases between the germline ends. The germline V gene encodes CDR1 SGHRS and CDR2 YFSETQ. In DNA, the CDR3 is TGCGCCAGCAGCCTGACCTCCTCCTCCTACGAGCAGTACTTC. Translated: CASSLTSSSYEQYF.

The chain combines TRBV6-2 or TRBV6-3 with TRBJ2-7; 10 bases are a match to TRBD2. The J segment lost 2 bases and the V segment lost 7 bases, leaving 8 bases of the junction unmatched. This CDR3 comprises 15 residues. CDR1 is MNHEY, CDR2 SVGEGT, per germline. CDR3 amino acids: CASTLGGTSAYEQYF. CDR3 sequence (DNA): TGTGCCAGCACCCTAGGAGGGACTAGCGCCTACGAGCAGTACTTC.

J is TRBJ2-3 and V is TRBV28; D gene ambiguous. Germline V lookup: CDR1 MDHEN, CDR2 SYDVKM. V shed 5 bases and J shed 0 bases, with 12 bases lying between them. The CDR3 loop spans 15 amino acids. The CDR3 here is CASSPPGRSTDTQYF. The CDR3 DNA sequence: TGTGCCAGCAGTCCCCCCGGCAGAAGCACAGATACGCAGTATTTT.

Many counts were recorded for this clonotype. The genes are TRBV28 and TRBJ2-3, with D perhaps TRBD2 (6 bases). The germline V gene encodes CDR1 MDHEN and CDR2 SYDVKM. The CDR3 is 15 amino acids. Trimming pared 3 bases from V and 6 bases from J, leaving 16 bases between. DNA of the CDR3: TGTGCCAGCAGTTTCGGGGGTACCCCAAGGGATACGCAGTATTTT. Translating gives CASSFGGTPRDTQYF.

This clonotype was seen many times. The chain uses TRBV25-1 and TRBJ2-2; D may be TRBD1 or TRBD2 (6 bases each). Trimming removed 8 bases at V and 7 bases at J, with 17 bases between. Germline CDR1 and CDR2: MGHDK and SYGVNS. This CDR3 region has 14 residues. The CDR3 coding sequence is TGTGCCAGCCTCGGGGGCGGGAATCACGGGGAGCTGTTTTTT. It specifies CASLGGGNHGELFF.

This clonotype came up a few times. The V call is TRBV7-2, the J call TRBJ2-2, with 11 bases fitting TRBD2. The germline CDR1 and CDR2 sequences are SGHTA and FQGNSA. V lost 5 bases to trimming and J lost 5 bases; unmatched junction nucleotides: 7. This CDR3 has 16 residues. The CDR3 DNA follows: TGTGCCAGCAGCCCCCGACTAGCGGGACCGACCGGGGAGCTGTTTTTT. Protein product: CASSPRLAGPTGELFF.

Written as DNA, the CDR3 is TGTGCCAGCAGTTTAGGGGGGGTCCTGTGGGATACGCAGTATTTT. It encodes CASSLGGVLWDTQYF. V usage is TRBV28 and J usage is TRBJ2-3, with 7 bases lining up with TRBD2. Germline V gives CDR1 MDHEN, CDR2 SYDVKM. Losses at the gene ends were 2 bases for V and 6 bases for J; bases not matched to a gene: 8. The CDR3 runs 15 residues.

This clonotype was counted ten times or more. The CDR3 protein is CSVQSIGGSRINEQFF. CDR3 DNA sequence: TGCAGTGTCCAAAGCATAGGCGGGAGTCGAATAAATGAGCAGTTCTTC. The chain carries TRBV20-1 and TRBJ2-1; 7 positions match TRBD2. The CDR3 runs 16 residues. Germline V gene sequence: CDR1 DFQATT, CDR2 SNEGSKA (reference sequence). Trimming at V came to 7 bases and at J to 7 bases, leaving 19 bases not matched to a gene.